The source of this TCR beta chain is a study of cytomegalovirus exposure and HLA in healthy donors. Germline values: CDR1 LNHNV, CDR2 YYDKDF (reference sequence). V lost 6 bases to trimming and J lost 3 bases, with 21 bases between them. CDR3 length equals 17 residues. In the PCR, 60 Vbeta and 13 Jbeta primers were used. Repertoires were generated with immunoSEQ multiplex PCR, while TCRdb's copy carries only in-frame clones and drops some. The sample records 100,000 to 150,000 clones, around three quarters being singletons. The origin of this receptor is a man aged 40-49 years in good health and CMV-seronegative. The sequenced sample was PBMCs. J is TRBJ1-5 and V is TRBV15; D is perhaps TRBD1 (6 bases). CDR3 sequence: CATSPPGAGAYNQPQHF. The CDR3 nucleotides are TGTGCCACCAGTCCGCCCGGGGCGGGGGCTTACAATCAGCCCCAGCATTTT. The entire variable domain, with the rest obtained from reference TRBV15 and TRBJ1-5, is as follows: DAMVIQNPRYQVTQFGKPVTLSCSQTLNHNVMYWYQQKSSQAPKLLFHYYDKDFNNEADTPDNFQSRRPNTSFCFLDIRSPGLGDTAMYLCATSPPGAGAYNQPQHFGDGTRLSIL.